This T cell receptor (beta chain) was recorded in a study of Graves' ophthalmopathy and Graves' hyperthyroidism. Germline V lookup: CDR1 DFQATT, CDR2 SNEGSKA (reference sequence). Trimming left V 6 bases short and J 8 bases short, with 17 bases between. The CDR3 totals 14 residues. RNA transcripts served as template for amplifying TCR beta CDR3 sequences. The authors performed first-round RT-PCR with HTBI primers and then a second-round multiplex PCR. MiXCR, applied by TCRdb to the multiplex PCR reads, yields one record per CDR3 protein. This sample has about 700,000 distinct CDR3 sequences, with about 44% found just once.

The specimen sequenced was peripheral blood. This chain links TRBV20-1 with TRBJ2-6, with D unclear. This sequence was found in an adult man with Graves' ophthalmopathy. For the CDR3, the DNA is TGCAGTGCCCCCATCTCCCACTCATCCAACGTCCTGACTTTC. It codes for CSAPISHSSNVLTF.